This TCR beta chain is from a study of a mutant IDH1 vaccine in newly diagnosed glioma. As for this clone: Antigen: not known.

Only in-frame clones appear in the TCRdb table, and some are missing; sequencing was by immunoSEQ multiplex PCR. Of fewer than 15,000 clones in the sample, around 78% were seen once. V was cut by 9 bases and J by 4 bases, with 10 bases left in between. From germline, CDR1 is MNHNS and CDR2 SASEGT. The CDR3 covers 11 residues. Stated time point: week 47, end of study. A 20-mer mutant IDH1 peptide at 300 ug was injected subcutaneously with topical imiquimod. The receptor was derived from a woman aged 40 to 50 with glioma. The material sequenced was PBMCs, taken from a glioma patient whose treatment included an IDH1 peptide vaccine. V is TRBV6-1 and J is TRBJ2-7; the D gene is possibly TRBD1 (5 bases). CDR3 in amino acids: CASGAGYEQYF. Written as DNA, the CDR3 is TGTGCCAGTGGGGCAGGGTACGAGCAGTACTTC.